This T cell receptor (beta chain) was identified during a study of T cells in severe cutaneous drug reactions. Study-wide context: Patients in acute or recovery stage gave blister fluids/cells and PBMC.

This clonotype shows up as medium-sized by frequency. Sequenced patients had Stevens-Johnson syndrome or toxic epidermal necrolysis caused by carbamazepine. Four or five Han Chinese and about 6 European CBZ-SJS/TEN patients gave blood repertoires. The CDR3 sequence is 13 residues long. The V gene's germline CDR1 is SEHNR and CDR2 FQNEAQ (reference sequence). The iRepertoire multiplex PCR system with TCR subtype-specific primers built both bulk and single-cell libraries. Bulk TCR beta libraries: multiplex PCR with V-, D- and J-region primers. TCRdb reworked the multiplex PCR reads into one entry per CDR3 protein, no DNA. The sample includes more than 20,000 distinct CDR3 sequences.

The rearrangement joins TRBV7-9 to TRBJ1-1; without DNA, the TCRdb call of TRBD1 cannot be checked. This receptor was obtained from a human donor with toxic epidermal necrolysis, a severe cutaneous drug reaction. The material sequenced was PBMCs. CDR3 sequence reads: CASSPPGTLEAFF.